This entry lists 15 T cell receptor beta chains sequenced from one sample in a study of ipilimumab plus nivolumab after autologous stem cell transplantation. Data came from immunoSEQ multiplex PCR; TCRdb stores just in-frame clones and leaves some out. The sample carries about 84,000 clones, more than 80% recorded once. This material consisted of PBMCs, taken in a trial of ipilimumab plus nivolumab as post-transplant consolidation. The receptor source for this set is a male donor with diffuse large B-cell lymphoma.

In this sample, this clone turned up once. J is TRBJ1-3 and V is TRBV19; no definite D call. Germline CDR1 is LNHDA and CDR2 is SQIVND (reference sequence). The V and J ends lost 3 bases and 4 bases respectively, with 10 bases between them. This CDR3 is built from 14 residues. The CDR3 DNA sequence: TGTGCCAGTAGTATCGCTGGATACGGAAACACCATATATTTT. Translated, it gives CASSIAGYGNTIYF.

This rearrangement joins TRBV7-9 to TRBJ1-2, with 7 bases that match TRBD1. CDR3 size: 15 residues. Germline lookup yields CDR1 SEHNR and CDR2 FQNEAQ (reference sequence). The V and J ends lost 7 bases and 4 bases, in that order; junction bases with no gene match: 12. The DNA for the CDR3 is TGTGCCAGCAACCCGACAGGGCCCCTCTCCTATGGCTACACCTTC. Translated, it gives CASNPTGPLSYGYTF.

J is TRBJ2-7 and V is TRBV7-2; D is possibly TRBD1 (6 bases). From germline, CDR1 is SGHTA and CDR2 FQGNSA. The CDR3 length is 15 residues. V lost 5 bases, J lost 3 bases, and 17 bases lay in between. CDR3 nucleotide sequence: TGTGCCAGCAGCAAACACAGGGATCAGATCTACGAGCAGTACTTC. As protein: CASSKHRDQIYEQYF.

The chain joins TRBV7-9 to TRBJ1-1; perhaps TRBD1 as D (5 bases). V was clipped by 1 base and J by 1 base, with 7 bases between them. Germline V CDR1 and CDR2: SEHNR, FQNEAQ (reference sequence). The CDR3 has 14 amino acids. CDR3 in DNA: TGTGCCAGCAGCTTAGGCGGGGCGAACACTGAAGCTTTCTTT. This translates into CASSLGGANTEAFF.

This clone was observed a single time. The chain has TRBV5-4 and TRBJ1-2; 7 bases line up with TRBD1. Losses at the gene ends were 4 bases for V and 9 bases for J; bases not matched to a gene: 9. Germline-derived CDR1 and CDR2 are SGHNT and YYREEE (reference sequence). The CDR3 runs to 13 residues. The CDR3 DNA is TGTGCCAGCAGCCCAAGTACAGGGGAGAGCTACACCTTC. Translating it yields CASSPSTGESYTF.

The rearrangement links TRBV5-1 to TRBJ2-3; possibly TRBD2 for D (6 bases). CDR1 SGHRS and CDR2 YFSETQ come from the germline V gene. The V and J ends lost 3 bases and 0 bases respectively, with 11 bases between them. CDR3 length equals 15 residues. CDR3 amino acids: CASSSVRGSTDTQYF. The CDR3 DNA sequence: TGCGCCAGCAGCTCAGTGCGGGGTAGCACAGATACGCAGTATTTT.

J is TRBJ2-7 and V is TRBV5-1; 7 nucleotides agree with TRBD2. Germline assignment: CDR1 SGHRS and CDR2 YFSETQ. The CDR3 length is 16 residues. J lost 2 bases, V lost 9 bases, and 17 bases had no gene match. The DNA of the CDR3 is TGCGCCATCGTTACCCGAACAGCGGGGAGTACCTACGAGCAGTACTTC. Protein: CAIVTRTAGSTYEQYF.

The J gene is TRBJ1-4, the V gene TRBV6-1; TRBD1 aligns across 9 bases. Trimming cost V 6 bases and J 7 bases; bases outside gene matches: 9. Germline CDR1 MNHNS, CDR2 SASEGT. The CDR3 has 15 amino acids. CDR3 amino acids: CASSRYRGRGEKLFF. CDR3 nucleotide sequence: TGTGCCAGCAGCAGATACAGGGGGCGCGGTGAAAAACTGTTTTTT.

The V call is TRBV19, the J call TRBJ1-2, with a tentative D call TRBD1 (6 bases). This CDR3 has 15 residues. The ends were cut back, 4 bases at V and 7 bases at J, with 19 bases in the middle. The V gene's germline CDR1 is LNHDA and CDR2 SQIVND (reference sequence). Here the CDR3 reads CASSKGQQAVTGYTF. DNA of the CDR3: TGTGCCAGTAGTAAAGGACAGCAGGCTGTGACTGGCTACACCTTC.

The chain links TRBV18 to TRBJ2-7; D might be TRBD1 (5 bases). The CDR3 length is 13 residues. V lost 3 bases and J 0 bases, leaving 6 bases between the germline ends. Germline values: CDR1 KGHSH, CDR2 LQKENI. The CDR3 sequence: CASSPQGSYEQYF. The CDR3 DNA follows: TGTGCCAGCTCACCCCAGGGCTCCTACGAGCAGTACTTC.

This chain links TRBV2 with TRBJ2-5, with 9 bases lining up with TRBD1. The J call may be incorrect, as the DNA end agrees better with TRBJ2-7. The CDR3 is 14 residues long. Looked up from germline, CDR1 is SNHLY and CDR2 is FYNNEI. CDR3 nucleotides: TGTGCCAGCAGTGAGGACAGGGGATCCTACGAGCAGTACTTC. Its translation is CASSEDRGSYEQYF.

V gene TRBV6-1 combines with J gene TRBJ2-7; no clear D. Deletions cut 1 base from V and 3 bases from J, with 13 bases between. Germline CDR1 and CDR2: MNHNS and SASEGT. The CDR3 is 15 amino acids. CDR3 coding DNA: TGTGCCAGCAGTGAAGGGGTTGATCCTCGCTACGAGCAGTACTTC. Translated, it gives CASSEGVDPRYEQYF.

The CDR3 spells CASSLTGVNTEAFF. The CDR3 DNA is TGTGCCAGCAGCTTGACAGGGGTGAACACTGAAGCTTTCTTT. The V call is TRBV7-3, the J call TRBJ1-1, with 8 bases matching TRBD1. The V and J ends lost 3 bases and 0 bases, in that order; junction bases with no gene match: 0. CDR1 SGHTA and CDR2 FQGTGA come from the germline V gene. CDR3 length equals 14 residues.

V and J are TRBV5-1 and TRBJ2-1; weak D call: TRBD2 (7 bases). The CDR3 totals 16 residues. Trimming shortened V by 0 bases and J by 4 bases, and 14 bases separated the two germline ends. Germline-derived CDR1 and CDR2 are SGHRS and YFSETQ. This CDR3 reads CASSLAWGGLYNEQFF. For the CDR3, the DNA is TGCGCCAGCAGCTTGGCCTGGGGGGGCCTTTACAATGAGCAGTTCTTC.

The chain combines TRBV19 with TRBJ2-6; the D is unclear. CDR3 size: 16 residues. V dropped 6 bases and J dropped 0 bases, with 12 bases sitting between them. Germline CDR1 LNHDA, CDR2 SQIVND (reference sequence). CDR3 in DNA: TGTGCCAGTAGACGGACGTCGAACTCTGGGGCCAACGTCCTGACTTTC. Its translation: CASRRTSNSGANVLTF.